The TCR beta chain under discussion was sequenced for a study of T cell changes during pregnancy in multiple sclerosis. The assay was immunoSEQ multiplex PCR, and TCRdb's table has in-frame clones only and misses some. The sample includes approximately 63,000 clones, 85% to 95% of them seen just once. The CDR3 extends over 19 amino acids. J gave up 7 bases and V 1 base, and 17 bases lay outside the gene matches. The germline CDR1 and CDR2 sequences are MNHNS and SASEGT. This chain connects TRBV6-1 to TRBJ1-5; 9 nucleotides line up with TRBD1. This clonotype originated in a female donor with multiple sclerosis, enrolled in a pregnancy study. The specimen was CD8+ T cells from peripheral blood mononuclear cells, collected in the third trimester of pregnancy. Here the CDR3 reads CASSEEGDRGRFSDQPQHF. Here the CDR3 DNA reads TGTGCCAGCAGTGAAGAGGGAGACAGGGGGAGGTTTTCAGACCAGCCCCAGCATTTT.